These 22 T cell receptor beta chains were all obtained from the same sample, sequenced in a study of cytomegalovirus exposure and HLA in healthy donors. Amplification used 60 Vbeta primers and 13 Jbeta primers. Using immunoSEQ multiplex PCR, the repertoire was profiled, and TCRdb retains in-frame clones only, with some absent. This table has about 180,000 clones, roughly 87% appearing once. The material sequenced was PBMCs. These receptors were obtained from a man aged 35 to 55 in good health and CMV-seronegative.

The chain uses TRBV5-5 and TRBJ1-1, with 9 bases that match TRBD1. The CDR3 sequence is 12 residues long. Germline CDR1 and CDR2: SGHKS and YYEKEE (reference sequence). The ends lost 3 bases at V and 8 bases at J; junction bases unmatched: 2. The CDR3 reads CASSWGQGEAFF. The CDR3 region has the DNA TGTGCCAGCAGCTGGGGACAGGGAGAAGCTTTCTTT.

The gene calls are TRBV5-5 and TRBJ1-3; D might be TRBD1 (6 bases). Trimming pared 4 bases from V and 9 bases from J, leaving 20 bases between. Germline V CDR1 and CDR2: SGHKS, YYEKEE (reference sequence). This CDR3 spans 15 amino acids. The chain's CDR3 is CASSGWGQADITIYF. The CDR3 bases are TGTGCCAGCAGCGGATGGGGACAAGCTGACATCACCATATATTTT.

The CDR3 sequence: CATSPSTDTQYF. CDR3 DNA: TGTGCCACCAGTCCGAGCACAGATACGCAGTATTTT. The chain recombines TRBV15 with TRBJ2-3, with D unresolved. The CDR3 loop spans 12 amino acids. The germline CDR1 and CDR2 sequences are LNHNV and YYDKDF (reference sequence). Trimming shortened V by 6 bases and J by 0 bases, and 4 bases separated the two germline ends.

V and J are TRBV21-1 and TRBJ2-7; the table names TRBD1, a call not compared with the DNA. TRBV21-1 is assigned pseudogene status. The CDR3 runs 13 residues. The CDR3 region has the DNA TGTGCCAGCCAACGACAGGACTCCTACGAGCAGTACTTC. This codes for CASQRQDSYEQYF.

This clone has just a few counts. The gene calls are TRBV30 and TRBJ1-2, with TRBD1 identical over 12 bases. Trimming took 5 bases from V and 4 from J; bases not matched to a gene: 8. Per germline, CDR1 GTSNPN and CDR2 SVGIG (reference sequence). This CDR3 region has 15 residues. CDR3 region: CAWDFGTGGSYGYTF. The DNA of the CDR3 is TGTGCCTGGGATTTCGGGACAGGGGGCAGCTATGGCTACACCTTC.

V gene TRBV9 combines with J gene TRBJ2-5; 15 bases align to TRBD2. V lost 3 bases to trimming and J lost 5 bases; unmatched junction nucleotides: 8. This CDR3 has 17 amino acids. Germline values: CDR1 SGDLS, CDR2 YYNGEE. The CDR3 bases are TGTGCCAGCAGCGAGGGAGGACTAGCGGGGGGGCGGGAGACCCAGTACTTC. Translating it yields CASSEGGLAGGRETQYF.

This rearrangement joins TRBV19 to TRBJ1-5, with 7 positions matching TRBD1. Trimming removed 3 bases from V and 7 bases from J; junction bases left unmatched: 18. Germline V CDR1 and CDR2: LNHDA, SQIVND (reference sequence). The CDR3 is 18 amino acids. CDR3 sequence: CASSIGHQYRGTGQPQHF. The CDR3 DNA follows: TGTGCCAGTAGTATTGGGCACCAATACAGGGGAACCGGACAGCCCCAGCATTTT.

This clone has more than one count but fewer than ten. The chain joins TRBV7-2 to TRBJ1-3, with TRBD1 matching 9 bases. The CDR3 totals 15 residues. With V trimmed by 6 bases and J by 2 bases, 5 bases remained unmatched. Per the germline V gene, CDR1 is SGHTA and CDR2 is FQGNSA. CDR3 sequence: CASRPDRGPGNTIYF. The CDR3 region has the DNA TGTGCCAGCAGACCGGACAGGGGCCCTGGAAACACCATATATTTT.

The rearrangement joins TRBV28 to TRBJ2-3; TRBD2 aligns across 9 bases. The CDR3 has 17 amino acids. Germline V lookup: CDR1 MDHEN, CDR2 SYDVKM. Trimming took 2 bases from V and 0 from J; bases not matched to a gene: 6. CDR3 sequence reads: CASSLEGGGASTDTQYF. CDR3 sequence (DNA): TGTGCCAGCAGTTTAGAAGGCGGGGGGGCTAGCACAGATACGCAGTATTTT.

The rearrangement joins TRBV7-2 to TRBJ2-7; TRBD1 aligns across 8 bases. The CDR3 extends over 14 amino acids. CDR1 is SGHTA and CDR2 is FQGNSA in the germline V gene. The J segment lost 6 bases and the V segment lost 5 bases, leaving 9 bases of the junction unmatched. The CDR3 here is CASSASTGAGEQYF. In nucleotides, the CDR3 is TGTGCCAGCAGCGCATCGACAGGGGCGGGCGAGCAGTACTTC.

CDR3 nucleotide sequence: TGTGCCAGCAGGAGACAGGGTTTGAACACTGAAGCTTTCTTT. As protein: CASRRQGLNTEAFF. The chain joins TRBV27 to TRBJ1-1, with 7 bases aligning to TRBD1. The CDR3 spans 14 residues. Germline V gene sequence: CDR1 MNHEY, CDR2 SMNVEV (reference sequence). With V trimmed by 6 bases and J by 0 bases, 4 bases remained unmatched.

V gene TRBV2 combines with J gene TRBJ2-1; 14 nucleotides line up with TRBD2. The junction had 8 bases not matched to a gene; V was cut back by 6 bases and J by 13 bases. Germline V lookup: CDR1 SNHLY, CDR2 FYNNEI. The CDR3 totals 14 residues. CDR3 region: CASSAGTSGSFQFF. For the CDR3, the DNA is TGTGCCAGCAGCGCCGGGACTAGCGGGAGTTTTCAGTTCTTC.

V is TRBV5-1 and J is TRBJ2-2, with D maybe TRBD1 (6 bases). Germline CDR1 is SGHRS and CDR2 is YFSETQ. The CDR3 sequence is 15 residues long. Trimming cost V 7 bases and J 3 bases, with 16 bases left between them. The CDR3 loop is CASGSQGPDTGELFF. The CDR3 DNA reads as TGCGCCAGCGGATCCCAGGGGCCCGACACCGGGGAGCTGTTTTTT.

This clone was seen a handful of times. The gene calls are TRBV27 and TRBJ1-3, with D possibly TRBD1 on 6 matching bases. The V end was cut by 8 bases, the J end by 0 bases, with 14 bases between. Germline assignment: CDR1 MNHEY and CDR2 SMNVEV (reference sequence). This CDR3 has 15 residues. The CDR3, as DNA: TGTGCCAGCTCCCCTCAGGGGACCTCTGGAAACACCATATATTTT. Translated, it gives CASSPQGTSGNTIYF.

The chain is built from TRBV7-2 and TRBJ1-1, with a possible D match to TRBD1 (5 bases). The CDR3 extends over 12 amino acids. Trimming took off 3 bases at V and 11 bases at J, with 13 bases between the two ends. Germline CDR1 SGHTA, CDR2 FQGNSA. CDR3 nucleotide sequence: TGTGCCAGCAGCTTTCAGGGTCAGGCGGCTTTCTTT. It yields the protein CASSFQGQAAFF.

This chain joins TRBV6-1 and TRBJ1-2; no firm D call. Trimming removed 4 bases from V and 0 bases from J, with 12 bases in between. The CDR3 totals 15 residues. Germline-derived CDR1 and CDR2 are MNHNS and SASEGT. This CDR3 reads CASSGRTGANYGYTF. The CDR3 nucleotides read TGTGCCAGCAGTGGTAGGACTGGAGCTAACTATGGCTACACCTTC.

V gene TRBV12-2 combines with J gene TRBJ1-5; the D call in the table, TRBD1, was not verified against the DNA. TRBV12-2 is designated a pseudogene. This CDR3 spans 16 amino acids. CDR3 protein: CASRLTTGQGGQPQHF. CDR3 DNA: TGTGCAAGTCGCTTAACAACGGGACAGGGCGGGCAGCCCCAGCATTTT.

This clone was seen more than once but under ten times. V usage is TRBV5-1 and J usage is TRBJ2-5; D perhaps matches TRBD1 (5 bases). This CDR3 region has 16 residues. Germline CDR1 SGHRS, CDR2 YFSETQ. Trimming shortened V by 0 bases and J by 5 bases, and 17 bases separated the two germline ends. DNA of the CDR3: TGCGCCAGCAGCTTGGATGGACACCGCCCATGGGAGACCCAGTACTTC. Translated, it gives CASSLDGHRPWETQYF.

The chain couples TRBV18 to TRBJ1-4; TRBD1 matches 8 bases. Per the germline V gene, CDR1 is KGHSH and CDR2 is LQKENI. J lost 8 bases, V lost 3 bases, and 2 bases had no gene match. The CDR3 covers 13 residues. CDR3 protein: CASSPGQEEKLFF. The CDR3 DNA follows: TGTGCCAGCTCACCGGGACAGGAGGAAAAACTGTTTTTT.

The chain joins TRBV5-6 to TRBJ2-5; 8 bases agree with TRBD2. From germline, CDR1 is SGHDT and CDR2 YYEEEE. V gave up 5 bases and J gave up 7 bases; unmatched junction bases: 10. This CDR3 has 14 residues. The chain's CDR3 is CASRDRGGVWTQYF. CDR3 in DNA: TGTGCCAGCAGGGACCGGGGGGGGGTTTGGACCCAGTACTTC.

The sample holds a few counts of this clone. The genes are TRBV28 and TRBJ1-2, with 7 nucleotides matching TRBD1. V gave up 3 bases and J gave up 4 bases; unmatched junction bases: 8. Germline V gene lookup returns CDR1 MDHEN and CDR2 SYDVKM. The CDR3 runs to 15 residues. In DNA form, the CDR3 reads TGTGCCAGCAGTTTTGCGGCAGGGGGAAGCTATGGCTACACCTTC. The encoded protein is CASSFAAGGSYGYTF.

The chain combines TRBV7-6 with TRBJ2-2; 13 bases align to TRBD2. The CDR3 has 16 residues. CDR1 is SGHVS and CDR2 is FNYEAQ in the germline V gene. V was clipped by 2 bases and J by 6 bases; unmatched bases: 3. This CDR3 reads CASSLTGLAGAGELFF. The CDR3 coding sequence is TGTGCCAGCAGCTTAACCGGACTAGCGGGAGCCGGGGAGCTGTTTTTT.